This T cell receptor (beta chain) was sequenced during a study of PD-1 blockade in classical Hodgkin lymphoma. Study results and caveats: Why the repertoires differ is still unclear, perhaps disease activity or prior therapy. Diminished baseline TCR diversity has been reported in newly diagnosed patients relative to healthy donors.

V was shortened by 3 bases and J by 4 bases, with 6 bases between the two germline ends. The CDR3 consists of 13 residues. The germline V gene has CDR1 KGHSH and CDR2 LQKENI. Comments on this clone: Its target is not known.

The time point was: newly diagnosed, previously untreated cHL patient sample. Researchers used magnetic negative selection to pull out pure CD4+ T cells from thawed PBMCs. The study compared against PBMCs from newly diagnosed, untreated classical Hodgkin lymphoma. Some clones are missing from TCRdb's copy, which holds only in-frame ones; the method was immunoSEQ multiplex PCR. The table lists tens of thousands of clones, 90% to 95% of them singletons. Specimen: CD4+ T cells from blood. V usage is TRBV18 and J usage is TRBJ1-4; no clear D gene. This TCR was recovered from a human donor with classical Hodgkin lymphoma. The CDR3 DNA reads TGTGCCAGCTCACCGGACCTTAATGAAAAACTGTTTTTT. Amino acids: CASSPDLNEKLFF.